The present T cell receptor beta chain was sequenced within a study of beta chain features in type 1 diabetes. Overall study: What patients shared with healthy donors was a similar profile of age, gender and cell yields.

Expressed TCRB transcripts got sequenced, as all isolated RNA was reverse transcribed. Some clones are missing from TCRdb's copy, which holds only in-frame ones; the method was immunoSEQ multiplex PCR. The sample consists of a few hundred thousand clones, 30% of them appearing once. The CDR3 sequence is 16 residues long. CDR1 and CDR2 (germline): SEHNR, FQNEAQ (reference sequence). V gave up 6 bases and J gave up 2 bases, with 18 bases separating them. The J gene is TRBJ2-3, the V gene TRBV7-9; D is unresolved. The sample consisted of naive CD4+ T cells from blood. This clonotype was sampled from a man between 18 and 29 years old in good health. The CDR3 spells CASSSLGRVFTDTQYF. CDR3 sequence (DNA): TGTGCCAGCAGTTCGCTAGGACGGGTTTTCACAGATACGCAGTATTTT.